This TCR beta chain came from a study of beta chain features in type 1 diabetes. On the study more broadly: No patient-donor differences in age, gender, total cells or subset yield. The examined sorted cells totaled approximately 100 million across samples.

Researchers reported sorting CD4+ naive, central memory, regulatory and stem cell-like memory cells via CD45RO/CCR7/CD25/CD127/CD95/CD27. Populations obtained by sorting all exceeded 95% purity. Expressed TCRB transcripts were sequenced, since all the RNA that had been isolated was reverse transcribed. The protocol was immunoSEQ multiplex PCR, while the TCRdb copy is restricted to in-frame clones and leaves out a portion. The sample consists of 600,000 to 700,000 clones, around 12% of them appearing once. CDR1 and CDR2 from the germline V gene are LGHNA and YSLEER. The CDR3 totals 15 residues. The ends lost 3 bases at V and 3 bases at J; junction bases unmatched: 1. This clone was counted a few times. Its target is unknown. The same CDR3 arises from other DNA sequences in this sample as well. General study points: TCRB CDR3 length was moderately but significantly reduced in all four CD4+ subsets of Type 1 diabetes patients.

Sequencing was done on a sample of naive CD4+ T cells from blood. The source of this sequence is a young man with type 1 diabetes. The V call is TRBV4-3, the J call TRBJ2-4; 11 positions match TRBD2. The chain's CDR3 is CASSQGTSGKNIQYF. For the CDR3, the DNA is TGCGCCAGCAGCCAGGGGACTAGCGGCAAAAACATTCAGTACTTC.